This T cell receptor (beta chain) was profiled in a study of T-cell reconstitution after alpha-beta-depleted transplantation in children. Study-wide results and limits: The origin of high day-60 TCRbeta diversity in some patients lay in surviving recipient T cells and thymic progenitors. A year post-transplant, T-cell counts and diversity derived mostly from newly produced T cells. About two months after transplant, alpha-beta T cells reportedly came from several hundred expanded graft clones.

For TCRbeta, the library was prepared with unique molecular identifiers. One entry per CDR3 protein, called by TCRdb with MiXCR from the PCR reads. The repertoire holds around 450,000 distinct CDR3 sequences, with roughly two fifths as singletons. This clonotype was detected ten times or more. Its antigen is currently unknown. V shed 2 bases and J shed 7 bases, with 9 bases lying between them. The CDR3 is 13 amino acids. Germline V gives CDR1 LGHDT, CDR2 YNNKEL (reference sequence). Here the sequenced sample was PBMCs, taken before TCRalphabeta/CD19-depleted stem cell transplant. The chain combines TRBV3-1 with TRBJ2-1; D is unclear. The TCR comes from a girl under 10 years old with aplastic anemia, due to receive a stem cell transplant. The CDR3 here is CASSQSSRNEQFF. CDR3 bases: TGTGCCAGCAGCCAAAGTAGTCGGAATGAGCAGTTCTTC.